The 15 T cell receptor beta chains below come from one sample, sequenced in a study of blood T cell repertoires in COVID-19. TCRdb's copy holds only in-frame clones and misses some; the assay was immunoSEQ multiplex PCR. Found here are around 94,000 clones, approximately 86% of them singletons; the top ten hold 4% to 5.5%. Sequencing was done on a sample of peripheral blood. Receptor source: a woman in her 50s with COVID-19, enrolled during active disease.

CDR3 nucleotide sequence: TGTGCCAGCACTCGGACAGGGGGGAATTCGGAGACCCAGTACTTC. Amino acids: CASTRTGGNSETQYF. J is TRBJ2-5 and V is TRBV2; TRBD1 matches 10 bases. Trimming removed 7 bases from V and 5 bases from J; junction bases left unmatched: 10. The length of the CDR3 is 15 residues. CDR1 is SNHLY, CDR2 FYNNEI, per germline.

The chain combines TRBV29-1 with TRBJ2-1; D possibly corresponds to TRBD1 (6 bases). The germline gives CDR1 SQVTM, CDR2 ANQGSEA. The CDR3 consists of 17 residues. V was pared by 1 base and J by 2 bases, with 18 bases between. The CDR3 loop is CSVEGVDYREAYNEQFF. As DNA, the CDR3 is TGCAGCGTTGAAGGCGTCGACTACAGGGAAGCCTACAATGAGCAGTTCTTC.

This chain connects TRBV6-5 to TRBJ1-2; the D is unclear. The V end lost 0 bases, the J end lost 2 bases, and 10 bases lay between the germline ends. CDR1 is MNHEY, CDR2 SVGAGI, per germline. CDR3 length equals 15 residues. CDR3 residues: CASSYSSSGNYGYTF. CDR3 DNA sequence: TGTGCCAGCAGTTACTCGTCTTCGGGGAACTATGGCTACACCTTC.

This chain uses TRBV15 with TRBJ1-4, with D maybe TRBD1 (6 bases). The CDR3 is made up of 14 amino acids. The germline V gene has CDR1 LNHNV and CDR2 YYDKDF (reference sequence). V was cut by 4 bases and J by 8 bases, with 14 bases left in between. The CDR3 sequence is CATSKANREEKLFF. Written as DNA, the CDR3 is TGTGCCACCAGCAAAGCAAACAGGGAAGAAAAACTGTTTTTT.

V is TRBV9 and J is TRBJ1-6, with 9 positions matching TRBD1. The J segment lost 8 bases and the V segment lost 4 bases, leaving 4 bases of the junction unmatched. Germline V gene sequence: CDR1 SGDLS, CDR2 YYNGEE. This CDR3 spans 14 amino acids. CDR3 sequence: CASSIRTGDSPLHF. The CDR3 DNA reads as TGTGCCAGCAGCATCCGGACAGGGGATTCACCCCTCCACTTT.

This sequence joins TRBV6-1 and TRBJ2-5; 8 nucleotides align to TRBD2. V was pared by 2 bases and J by 5 bases, with 7 bases of the junction left unmatched. Germline CDR1 and CDR2: MNHNS and SASEGT. This CDR3 has 15 amino acids. The CDR3 here is CASSEMAGGLETQYF. CDR3 sequence (DNA): TGTGCCAGCAGTGAAATGGCGGGGGGCTTGGAGACCCAGTACTTC.

On this clone itself: With a much larger clone just one base away, this may be a read error. Other DNA sequences of this sample code for an identical CDR3. The chain uses TRBV27 and TRBJ1-6, with D possibly TRBD1 on 6 matching bases. The CDR3 runs 13 residues. V gave up 6 bases and J gave up 7 bases, with 10 bases separating them. In germline, CDR1 is MNHEY, CDR2 SMNVEV (reference sequence). The chain's CDR3 is CASRGQGNSPLHF. Here the CDR3 DNA reads TGTGCCAGCAGAGGGCAGGGGAATTCACCCCTCCACTTT.

J is TRBJ2-3 and V is TRBV4-2, with 8 bases lining up with TRBD2. Trimming took 2 bases from V and 4 from J; bases not matched to a gene: 14. The CDR3 consists of 18 residues. The V gene's germline CDR1 is LGHNA and CDR2 YNFKEQ. The CDR3 loop reads CASSQSGGVHYGADTQYF. The CDR3 DNA follows: TGTGCCAGCAGCCAATCGGGGGGGGTCCACTACGGCGCAGATACGCAGTATTTT.

This clone has only one observation. V and J are TRBV11-2 and TRBJ2-1; D is unresolved. The germline CDR1 and CDR2 sequences are SGHAT and FQNNGV. V lost 1 base and J 0 bases, leaving 7 bases between the germline ends. CDR3 size: 15 residues. The CDR3 coding sequence is TGTGCCAGCAGCTTAGGGGCAGCCTCCTACAATGAGCAGTTCTTC. This codes for CASSLGAASYNEQFF.

The chain links TRBV6-2 or TRBV6-3 to TRBJ1-4; D may be TRBD1 (5 bases). V was pared by 5 bases and J by 5 bases, with 6 bases between. This CDR3 has 12 residues. Germline V gives CDR1 MNHEY, CDR2 SVGEGT. The CDR3 region has the DNA TGTGCCAGCAGTGACAGCAATGAAAAACTGTTTTTT. It translates to CASSDSNEKLFF.

The chain uses TRBV4-1 and TRBJ2-1; TRBD1 matches 10 bases. V was pared by 0 bases and J by 4 bases, with 3 bases of the junction left unmatched. Germline V gene lookup returns CDR1 MGHRA and CDR2 YSYEKL. This CDR3 spans 16 amino acids. Written as DNA, the CDR3 is TGCGCCAGCAGCCAAGAGGGACAGGGGATTTACAATGAGCAGTTCTTC. This encodes CASSQEGQGIYNEQFF.

The V call is TRBV10-2, the J call TRBJ1-3; D is unclear. V lost 5 bases and J 7 bases, leaving 15 bases between the germline ends. The CDR3 length is 14 residues. Germline CDR1 reads WSHSY; CDR2 reads SAAADI. DNA for the CDR3: TGCGCCAGCAGTCTCTTAGATCCCAGGAACACCATATATTTT. Its protein is CASSLLDPRNTIYF.

The chain carries TRBV12-5 and TRBJ1-6; TRBD1 aligns across 8 bases. The CDR3 sequence is 14 residues long. V lost 5 bases to trimming and J lost 7 bases; unmatched junction nucleotides: 4. Germline loops: CDR1 LGHNT, CDR2 FRNRAP. The CDR3 DNA reads as TGTGCTAGTGGTCAGGACAGGGCAAATTCACCCCTCCACTTT. Its translation: CASGQDRANSPLHF.

V and J are TRBV7-9 and TRBJ1-6; 8 positions agree with TRBD1. Germline V gene data show CDR1 as SEHNR and CDR2 as FQNEAQ (reference sequence). V lost 3 bases and J lost 7; bases outside the gene matches: 5. CDR3 length: 15 residues. The CDR3 sequence: CASSFQDRENSPLHF. CDR3 bases: TGTGCCAGCAGCTTTCAGGACAGGGAGAATTCACCCCTCCACTTT.

The rearrangement links TRBV7-2 to TRBJ2-5; 7 nucleotides agree with TRBD2. The CDR3 has 15 amino acids. Per the germline V gene, CDR1 is SGHTA and CDR2 is FQGNSA. V shed 1 base, J shed 3 bases, and the junction held 5 bases outside the gene matches. This CDR3 is CASSLGGLVEETQYF. The CDR3 nucleotides are TGTGCCAGCAGCTTAGGTGGACTAGTGGAAGAGACCCAGTACTTC. The variable domain in full, completed from reference TRBV7-2 and TRBJ2-5, reads GAGVSQSPSNKVTEKGKDVELRCDPISGHTALYWYRQSLGQGLEFLIYFQGNSAPDKSGLPSDRFSAERTGGSVSTLTIQRTQQEDSAVYLCASSLGGLVEETQYFGPGTRLLVL.